This note documents a single T cell receptor beta chain sequence. There is no known antigen for this receptor. No much larger clonotype is one base removed from it; base qualities were not supplied. For sequencing of the TCRbeta CDR3 region, genomic DNA was extracted from the sorted cells. The immunoSEQ Assay was used to sequence the TCRbeta CDR3 regions. TCRdb obtained this table from immuneACCESS and retained in-frame rearrangements with V and J assigned. These tables miss some clones; where compared with another copy, unresolved V genes account for less than half of the shortfall, and the remainder is unexplained. This sample holds some 49,000 clones; 65% to 85% were observed only once. Over 3.5% of the sample belongs to the ten largest clones. Patients with a history of autoimmune disease or receiving systemic immunosuppression were excluded from the trial. Peripheral blood for TCR sequencing was collected from all dose cohorts at baseline, on cycle 4 day 1, and on cycle 7 day 1. The samples were taken from a phase I, first-in-human, multicenter, open-label dose-escalation trial of ivuxolimab. Adults with locally advanced or metastatic melanoma, renal cell, hepatocellular, or head and neck squamous cell carcinoma were enrolled in the trial. CD4+ and CD8+ T cells were sorted separately from peripheral blood before TCR sequencing.

The data stem from a study of OX40 agonist ivuxolimab in advanced cancers. In the study overall: Ivuxolimab, which targeted the costimulatory receptor OX40 (CD134), was an agonistic, fully human IgG2 monoclonal antibody. Intravenous ivuxolimab was administered to patients every 2 weeks at six dose levels: 0.01, 0.1, 0.3, 1.5, 3 and 10 mg/kg. Of the roughly 54 dose-escalation patients, hepatocellular carcinoma was present in about 20, melanoma in approximately 15, renal cell carcinoma in 9 and head and neck cancer in 9. The dose-escalation cohort was about 83% male with a mean age of approximately 60 years, ranging from roughly 23 to 79. Prior anti-PD-1, anti-PD-L1 or anti-CTLA-4 therapy was permitted, and checkpoint inhibitors had been received by about two fifths of dose-escalation patients. Three dose-escalation patients achieved partial responses, one with hepatocellular carcinoma and two with cutaneous melanoma. The point of sequencing TCRbeta in the periphery was to test whether ivuxolimab changed TCR sequence diversity and drove clonal T-cell expansion. The paper covers the monotherapy dose-escalation part of the phase I ivuxolimab trial, which included N ≈ 54 patients.

Study-wide findings and limitations: In the 0.1-3.0 mg/kg groups, partial responders had among the lowest normalized peripheral clonal expansion, particularly in CD8+ T cells. Antigen specificity was not determined for the clonally expanded peripheral T cells. On average, CD8+ T cells showed more expanded clones than CD4+ T cells after ivuxolimab. At doses from 0.1 to 3.0 mg/kg, clonal expansion was seen in both CD4+ and CD8+ blood T cells between baseline and week 6. Low levels of normalized T-cell clonal expansion were also seen in some patients who did not respond.

Via the germline V gene, CDR1 is SGHVS and CDR2 FQNEAQ. The CDR3 numbers 14 residues from cysteine through phenylalanine. The only DNA kept is the CDR3, 42 bases in frame from the first base. V is shortened by 4 bases, J by 2 bases, and the region joining them spans 10 bases. The chain is made from TRBV7-8 and TRBJ2-3; no D gene call is confident. This TCR came from an adult with an advanced solid tumor such as melanoma, head and neck, liver or kidney cancer. Sequencing used CD4+ or CD8+ T cells sorted from blood, obtained in a trial of the OX40 agonist ivuxolimab. CDR3 protein: CASSSRALTDTQYF. The sequence in DNA is TGTGCCAGCAGCTCCCGGGCCCTCACAGATACGCAGTATTTT. Beyond the CDR3, the reference TRBV7-8 and TRBJ2-3 genes provide the residues; the full variable domain reads: GAGVSQSPRYKVAKRGQDVALRCDPISGHVSLFWYQQALGQGPEFLTYFQNEAQLDKSGLPSDRFFAERPEGSVSTLKIQRTQQEDSAVYLCASSSRALTDTQYFGPGTRLTVL.